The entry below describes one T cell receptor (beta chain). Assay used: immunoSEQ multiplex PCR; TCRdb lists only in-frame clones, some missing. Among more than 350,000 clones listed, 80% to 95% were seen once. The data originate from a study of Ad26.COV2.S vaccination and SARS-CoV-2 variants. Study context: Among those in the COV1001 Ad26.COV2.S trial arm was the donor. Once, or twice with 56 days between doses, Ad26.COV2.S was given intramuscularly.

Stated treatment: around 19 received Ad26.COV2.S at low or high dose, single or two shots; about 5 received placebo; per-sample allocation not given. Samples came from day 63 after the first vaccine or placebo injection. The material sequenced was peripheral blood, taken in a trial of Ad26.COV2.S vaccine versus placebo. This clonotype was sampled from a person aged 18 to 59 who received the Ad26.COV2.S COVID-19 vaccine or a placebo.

The CDR3 region has the DNA TGTGCCAGCAGTCACCAGGGAGCGCGGTACTTC. Protein product: CASSHQGARYF. V usage is TRBV28 and J usage is TRBJ2-7; TRBD1 or TRBD2 may be the D gene (5 bases each). The length of the CDR3 is 11 residues. Germline V gives CDR1 MDHEN, CDR2 SYDVKM. Trimming left V 5 bases short and J 12 bases short, with 14 bases between.